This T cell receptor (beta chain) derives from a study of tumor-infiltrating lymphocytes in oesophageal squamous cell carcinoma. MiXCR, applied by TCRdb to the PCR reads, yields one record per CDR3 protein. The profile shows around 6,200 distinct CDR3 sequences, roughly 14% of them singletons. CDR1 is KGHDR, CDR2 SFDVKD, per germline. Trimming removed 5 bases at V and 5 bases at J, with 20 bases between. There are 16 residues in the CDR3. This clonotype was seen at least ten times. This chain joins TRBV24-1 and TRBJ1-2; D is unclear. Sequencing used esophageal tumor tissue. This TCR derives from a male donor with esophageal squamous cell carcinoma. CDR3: CATSGMTGTFWYGYTF. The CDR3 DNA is TGTGCCACCAGTGGGATGACCGGAACATTTTGGTATGGCTACACCTTC.